This T cell receptor (beta chain) was recovered during a study of cytomegalovirus exposure and HLA in healthy donors. Study-wide findings and caveats: According to an earlier analysis, most TCR beta V segments yielded productive rearrangements about 90% or about 30% of the time.

The CDR3 spans 14 residues. With V trimmed by 6 bases and J by 7 bases, 11 bases remained unmatched. Germline-derived CDR1 and CDR2 are SGHRS and YFSETQ. This PCR relied on a set of 60 Vbeta primers and 13 Jbeta primers. Per the study methods: About 10 million of some 80 million unique TCR beta chains were shared, per a later count. This table comes from immunoSEQ multiplex PCR, and its TCRdb copy is limited to in-frame clones, with some not included. V and J calls and clone size are as listed in that table; D and trimming were resolved from the DNA. This table holds roughly 100,000 clones, 65% to 75% found once. At collection, donors were nominally healthy, but unrecorded immune exposures were probable. As to this clone: Its antigen is not identified.

The TCR comes from a female donor in good health and CMV-seronegative. The specimen sequenced was PBMCs. The rearrangement links TRBV5-1 to TRBJ2-5; TRBD1 matches at 8 bases. CDR3 region: CASKVSGGVGTQYF. The CDR3 nucleotides are TGCGCCAGCAAGGTCTCAGGGGGCGTGGGGACCCAGTACTTC.